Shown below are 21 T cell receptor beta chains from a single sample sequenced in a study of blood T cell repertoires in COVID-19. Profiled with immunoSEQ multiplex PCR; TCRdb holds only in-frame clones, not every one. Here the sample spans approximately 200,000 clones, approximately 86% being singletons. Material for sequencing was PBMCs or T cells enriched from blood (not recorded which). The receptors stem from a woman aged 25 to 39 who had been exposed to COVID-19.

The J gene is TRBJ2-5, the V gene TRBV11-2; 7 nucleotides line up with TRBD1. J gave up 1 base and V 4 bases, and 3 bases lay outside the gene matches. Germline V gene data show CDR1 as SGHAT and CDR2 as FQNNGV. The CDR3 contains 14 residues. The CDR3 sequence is CASSSGTAQETQYF. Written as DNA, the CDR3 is TGTGCCAGCAGCTCGGGGACAGCCCAAGAGACCCAGTACTTC.

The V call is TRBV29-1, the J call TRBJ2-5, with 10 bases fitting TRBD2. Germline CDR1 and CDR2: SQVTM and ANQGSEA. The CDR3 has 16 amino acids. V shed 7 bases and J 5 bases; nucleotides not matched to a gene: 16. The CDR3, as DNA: TGCAGCGCTCAAGGTGGGCTAGCGGGGGTGGGGGAGACCCAGTACTTC. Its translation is CSAQGGLAGVGETQYF.

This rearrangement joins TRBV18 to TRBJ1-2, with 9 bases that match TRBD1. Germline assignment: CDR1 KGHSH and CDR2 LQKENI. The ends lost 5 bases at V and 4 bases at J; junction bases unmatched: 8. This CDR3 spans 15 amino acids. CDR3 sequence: CASSSGQGLVYGYTF. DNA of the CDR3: TGTGCCAGCTCATCTGGACAGGGGTTGGTCTATGGCTACACCTTC.

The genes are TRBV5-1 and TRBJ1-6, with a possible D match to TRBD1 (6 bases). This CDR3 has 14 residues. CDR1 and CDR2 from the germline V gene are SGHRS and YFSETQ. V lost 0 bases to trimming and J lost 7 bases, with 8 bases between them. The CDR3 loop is CASSLDRVNSPLHF. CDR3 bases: TGCGCCAGCAGCTTGGACAGGGTCAATTCACCCCTCCACTTT.

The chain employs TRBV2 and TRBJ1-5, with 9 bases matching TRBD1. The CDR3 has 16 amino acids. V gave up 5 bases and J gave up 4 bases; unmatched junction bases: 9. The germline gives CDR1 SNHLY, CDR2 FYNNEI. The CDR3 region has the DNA TGTGCCAGCAGTTCCCGGGGACAGGGAAGGAATCAGCCCCAGCATTTT. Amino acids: CASSSRGQGRNQPQHF. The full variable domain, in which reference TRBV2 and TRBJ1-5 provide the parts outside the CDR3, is EPEVTQTPSHQVTQMGQEVILRCVPISNHLYFYWYRQILGQKVEFLVSFYNNEISEKSEIFDDQFSVERPDGSNFTLKIRSTKLEDSAMYFCASSSRGQGRNQPQHFGDGTRLSIL.

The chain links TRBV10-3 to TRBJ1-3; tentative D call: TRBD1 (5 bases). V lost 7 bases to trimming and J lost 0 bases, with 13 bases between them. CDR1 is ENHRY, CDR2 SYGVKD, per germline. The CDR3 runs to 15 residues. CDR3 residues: CAITDTGGSGNTIYF. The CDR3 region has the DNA TGTGCCATCACCGATACGGGGGGCTCTGGAAACACCATATATTTT.

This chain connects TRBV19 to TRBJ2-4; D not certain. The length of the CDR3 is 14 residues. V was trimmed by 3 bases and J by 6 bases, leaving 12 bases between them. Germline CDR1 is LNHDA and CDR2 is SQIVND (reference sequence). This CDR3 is CASSMGLTSNIQYF. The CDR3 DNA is TGTGCCAGTAGTATGGGCCTGACCTCAAACATTCAGTACTTC.

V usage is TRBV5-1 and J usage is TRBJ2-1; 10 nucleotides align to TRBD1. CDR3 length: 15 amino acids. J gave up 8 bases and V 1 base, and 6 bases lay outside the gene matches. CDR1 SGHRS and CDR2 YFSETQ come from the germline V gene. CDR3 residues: CASSLRTGGFDEQFF. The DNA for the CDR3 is TGCGCCAGCAGCTTGAGGACAGGGGGATTCGATGAGCAGTTCTTC.

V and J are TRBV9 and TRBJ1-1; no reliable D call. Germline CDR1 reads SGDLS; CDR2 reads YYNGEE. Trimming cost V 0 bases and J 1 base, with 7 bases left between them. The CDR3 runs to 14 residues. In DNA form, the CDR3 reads TGTGCCAGCAGCGTAGGACACCCGAACACTGAAGCTTTCTTT. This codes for CASSVGHPNTEAFF.

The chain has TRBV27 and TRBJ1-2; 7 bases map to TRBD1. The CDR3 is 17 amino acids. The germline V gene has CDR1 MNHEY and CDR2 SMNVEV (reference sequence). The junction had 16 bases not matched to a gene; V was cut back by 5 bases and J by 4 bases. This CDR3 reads CASSPVQTGDLGYGYTF. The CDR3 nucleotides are TGTGCCAGCAGTCCCGTACAAACAGGGGATCTGGGCTATGGCTACACCTTC.

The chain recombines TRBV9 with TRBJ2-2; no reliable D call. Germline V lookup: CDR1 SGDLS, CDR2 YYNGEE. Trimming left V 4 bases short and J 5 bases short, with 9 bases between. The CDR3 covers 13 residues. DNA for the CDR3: TGTGCCAGCAGCCGCTTAACAACCGGGGAGCTGTTTTTT. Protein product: CASSRLTTGELFF. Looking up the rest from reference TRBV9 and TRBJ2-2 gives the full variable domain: DSGVTQTPKHLITATGQRVTLRCSPRSGDLSVYWYQQSLDQGLQFLIQYYNGEERAKGNILERFSAQQFPDLHSELNLSSLELGDSALYFCASSRLTTGELFFGEGSRLTVL.

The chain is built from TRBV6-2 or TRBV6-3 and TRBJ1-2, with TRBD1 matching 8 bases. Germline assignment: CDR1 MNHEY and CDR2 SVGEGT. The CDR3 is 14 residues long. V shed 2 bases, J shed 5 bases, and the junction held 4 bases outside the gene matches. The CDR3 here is CASSYTDRGYGYTF. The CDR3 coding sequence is TGTGCCAGCAGTTACACCGACAGGGGATATGGCTACACCTTC.

The CDR3 nucleotides are TGCGCCAGCAGCTCGGACAATTTCAATCCCGGGACTGAAGCTTTCTTT. Encoded protein: CASSSDNFNPGTEAFF. The rearrangement joins TRBV5-1 to TRBJ1-1; D is possibly TRBD1 (5 bases). The CDR3 is 16 amino acids. The V end lost 3 bases, the J end lost 5 bases, and 20 bases lay between the germline ends. Germline CDR1 and CDR2: SGHRS and YFSETQ.

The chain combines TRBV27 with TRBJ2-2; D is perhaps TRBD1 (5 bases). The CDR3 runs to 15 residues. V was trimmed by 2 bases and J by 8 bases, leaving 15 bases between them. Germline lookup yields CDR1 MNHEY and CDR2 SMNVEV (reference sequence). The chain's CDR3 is CASSLQGWSAGELFF. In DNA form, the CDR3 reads TGTGCCAGCAGTTTACAGGGTTGGTCTGCTGGGGAGCTGTTTTTT.

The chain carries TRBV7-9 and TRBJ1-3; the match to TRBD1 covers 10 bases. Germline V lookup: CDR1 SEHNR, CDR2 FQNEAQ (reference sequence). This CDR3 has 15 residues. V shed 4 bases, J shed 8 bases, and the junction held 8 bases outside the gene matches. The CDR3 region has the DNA TGTGCCAGCAGCTCGACAGGGGGCCTTAAGGACACCATATATTTT. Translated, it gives CASSSTGGLKDTIYF.

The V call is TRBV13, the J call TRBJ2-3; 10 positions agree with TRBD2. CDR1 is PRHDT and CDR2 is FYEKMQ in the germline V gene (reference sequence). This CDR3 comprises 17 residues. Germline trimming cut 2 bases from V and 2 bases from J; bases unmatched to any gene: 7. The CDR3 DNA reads TGTGCCAGCAGCTTATTGTTAGCGGGGGGCACCACAGATACGCAGTATTTT. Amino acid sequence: CASSLLLAGGTTDTQYF.

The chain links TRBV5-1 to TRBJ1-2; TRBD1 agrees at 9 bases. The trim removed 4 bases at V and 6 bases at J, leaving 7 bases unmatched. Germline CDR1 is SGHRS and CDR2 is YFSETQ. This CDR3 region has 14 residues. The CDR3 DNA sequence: TGCGCCAGCAGCCGTAGGGACAGGGTTGATGGCTACACCTTC. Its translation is CASSRRDRVDGYTF.

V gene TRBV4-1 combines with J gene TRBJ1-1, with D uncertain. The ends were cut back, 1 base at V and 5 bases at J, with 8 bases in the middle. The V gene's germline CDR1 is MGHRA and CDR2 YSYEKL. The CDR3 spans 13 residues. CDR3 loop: CASSQVRLTEAFF. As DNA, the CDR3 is TGCGCCAGCAGCCAAGTTCGTCTGACTGAAGCTTTCTTT.

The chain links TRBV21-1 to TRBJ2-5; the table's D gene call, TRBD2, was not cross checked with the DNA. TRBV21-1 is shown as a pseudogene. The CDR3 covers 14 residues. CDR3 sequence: CASNGGADQETQYF. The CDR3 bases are TGTGCCAGCAATGGGGGGGCAGACCAAGAGACCCAGTACTTC.

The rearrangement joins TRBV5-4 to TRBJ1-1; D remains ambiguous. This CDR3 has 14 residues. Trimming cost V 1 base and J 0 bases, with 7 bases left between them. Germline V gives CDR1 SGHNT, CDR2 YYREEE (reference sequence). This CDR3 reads CASSLTDMNTEAFF. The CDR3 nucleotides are TGTGCCAGCAGCTTGACAGACATGAACACTGAAGCTTTCTTT.

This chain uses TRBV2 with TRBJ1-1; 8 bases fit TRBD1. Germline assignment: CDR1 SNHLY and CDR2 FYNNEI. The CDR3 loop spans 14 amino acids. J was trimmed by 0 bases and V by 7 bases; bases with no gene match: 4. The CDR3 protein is CASIEDRVNTEAFF. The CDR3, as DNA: TGTGCCAGCATTGAGGACAGGGTGAACACTGAAGCTTTCTTT.